The 23 T cell receptor beta chains reported below all come from one sample, sequenced in a study of blood T cell repertoires in COVID-19. Sequencing used immunoSEQ multiplex PCR; TCRdb keeps in-frame clones, though not all of them. The profile covers about 130,000 clones, with roughly three quarters appearing a single time and 5% taken by the ten largest. Input material: peripheral blood. These receptors came from a woman in her 70s with COVID-19, enrolled during active disease.

The chain links TRBV7-6 to TRBJ2-7; 9 bases match TRBD1. The germline V gene encodes CDR1 SGHVS and CDR2 FNYEAQ. The CDR3 has 14 residues. Trimming removed 1 base from V and 3 bases from J; junction bases left unmatched: 1. The CDR3 coding sequence is TGTGCCAGCAGCTTAGAGGGACAGGGCTACGAGCAGTACTTC. It yields the protein CASSLEGQGYEQYF.

This CDR3 reads CASSLDGTGSDYGYTF. In nucleotides, the CDR3 is TGTGCCAGCAGCTTAGATGGGACAGGTTCCGACTATGGCTACACCTTC. The chain links TRBV11-2 to TRBJ1-2; 8 bases fit TRBD1. The CDR3 contains 16 residues. Germline V gene lookup returns CDR1 SGHAT and CDR2 FQNNGV. Unmatched junction bases numbered 6, after V lost 0 bases and J lost 3 bases.

As DNA, the CDR3 is TGTGCCAGCAGCGTGGACAGGGCGAACACCGGGGAGCTGTTTTTT. This sequence encodes CASSVDRANTGELFF. The V and J genes are TRBV7-9 and TRBJ2-2; 8 bases map to TRBD1. This CDR3 spans 15 amino acids. Germline V gene sequence: CDR1 SEHNR, CDR2 FQNEAQ (reference sequence). Trimming removed 5 bases from V and 0 bases from J; junction bases left unmatched: 2.

The CDR3 region has the DNA TGTGCCAGCAGTATTGATAGGGCACCTAGCGGGGGGGCCCAGTACTTC. Translating it yields CASSIDRAPSGGAQYF. The V call is TRBV6-2 or TRBV6-3, the J call TRBJ2-7, with 12 positions matching TRBD2. The V gene end was trimmed by 5 bases and the J gene end by 10 bases; junction bases not matched to a gene: 15. Germline V gives CDR1 MNHEY, CDR2 SVGEGT. The CDR3 spans 16 residues.

V usage is TRBV5-8 and J usage is TRBJ1-6; D remains unclear. The germline CDR1 and CDR2 sequences are SGHTS and YDEGEE. There are 16 residues in the CDR3. Deletions cut 4 bases from V and 0 bases from J, with 11 bases between. The CDR3 bases are TGTGCCAGCAGCCACGGTGGGAGCTCCTATAATTCACCCCTCCACTTT. This codes for CASSHGGSSYNSPLHF.

The V call is TRBV2, the J call TRBJ2-7, with D perhaps TRBD1 (5 bases). Germline values: CDR1 SNHLY, CDR2 FYNNEI. Trimming took 3 bases from V and 0 from J, leaving 9 bases between them. This CDR3 spans 14 amino acids. In DNA form, the CDR3 reads TGTGCCAGCAGTGACAGGGAATACTCCTACGAGCAGTACTTC. Its protein product is CASSDREYSYEQYF. The full variable domain, in which reference TRBV2 and TRBJ2-7 provide the parts outside the CDR3, is EPEVTQTPSHQVTQMGQEVILRCVPISNHLYFYWYRQILGQKVEFLVSFYNNEISEKSEIFDDQFSVERPDGSNFTLKIRSTKLEDSAMYFCASSDREYSYEQYFGPGTRLTVT.

The V gene is TRBV15, the J gene TRBJ2-7; D unclear. This CDR3 contains 13 residues. Deletions cut 6 bases from V and 4 bases from J, with 13 bases between. Germline lookup yields CDR1 LNHNV and CDR2 YYDKDF (reference sequence). The CDR3: CATSDGFGYEQYF. CDR3 coding DNA: TGTGCCACCAGTGACGGGTTCGGTTACGAGCAGTACTTC.

The V gene is TRBV6-2 or TRBV6-3, the J gene TRBJ1-5; D might be TRBD1 (6 bases). This CDR3 region has 14 residues. Between the trimmed V and J ends, which lost 6 bases and 5 bases, there was a span of 14 bases. The V gene's germline CDR1 is MNHEY and CDR2 SVGEGT. The CDR3 spells CASSRLQGDQPQHF. The CDR3 DNA follows: TGTGCCAGCAGCCGACTACAGGGCGATCAGCCCCAGCATTTT.

The chain carries TRBV5-5 and TRBJ2-5; 7 nucleotides align to TRBD1. Germline V gives CDR1 SGHKS, CDR2 YYEKEE (reference sequence). V lost 4 bases and J lost 1; bases outside the gene matches: 10. This CDR3 is 16 amino acids long. The CDR3 loop reads CASSPTGAFIQETQYF. The CDR3 coding sequence is TGTGCCAGCAGCCCCACAGGGGCATTTATCCAAGAGACCCAGTACTTC.

This chain joins TRBV10-2 and TRBJ1-6; perhaps TRBD1 as D (5 bases). The germline gives CDR1 WSHSY, CDR2 SAAADI. Trimming left V 3 bases short and J 15 bases short, with 12 bases between. This CDR3 is 12 amino acids long. The CDR3 DNA reads TGCGCCAGCAGTGATGGGGCTTCCGGCCTCCACTTT. This encodes CASSDGASGLHF.

CDR3 in amino acids: CASTDPRGSSGNTIYF. CDR3 DNA: TGTGCCAGCACGGATCCACGGGGAAGCTCTGGAAACACCATATATTTT. The genes are TRBV19 and TRBJ1-3; D not certain. Trimming cost V 9 bases and J 0 bases, with 18 bases left between them. The CDR3 runs 16 residues. Germline V CDR1 and CDR2: LNHDA, SQIVND (reference sequence).

This chain links TRBV6-1 with TRBJ2-7, with D unclear. Trimming took off 2 bases at V and 7 bases at J, with 15 bases between the two ends. This CDR3 spans 14 amino acids. The V gene's germline CDR1 is MNHNS and CDR2 SASEGT. The CDR3 coding sequence is TGTGCCAGCAGTGAAATTGTAGCCCCCTGGGAGCAGTACTTC. The encoded protein is CASSEIVAPWEQYF.

This chain connects TRBV7-2 to TRBJ2-7, with 8 nucleotides matching TRBD1. The germline gives CDR1 SGHTA, CDR2 FQGNSA. Losses at the gene ends were 4 bases for V and 2 bases for J; bases not matched to a gene: 4. CDR3 length: 14 residues. The CDR3 sequence is CASSSPGQAYEQYF. CDR3 nucleotide sequence: TGTGCCAGCAGCTCCCCGGGACAGGCCTACGAGCAGTACTTC. Filled out from reference TRBV7-2 and TRBJ2-7, the complete variable domain reads GAGVSQSPSNKVTEKGKDVELRCDPISGHTALYWYRQSLGQGLEFLIYFQGNSAPDKSGLPSDRFSAERTGGSVSTLTIQRTQQEDSAVYLCASSSPGQAYEQYFGPGTRLTVT.

The chain recombines TRBV4-3 with TRBJ2-5; TRBD2 agrees at 13 bases. The CDR3 runs to 17 residues. With 4 bases clipped from V and 2 bases from J, the junction kept 7 bases outside the gene matches. Germline loops: CDR1 LGHNA, CDR2 YSLEER. DNA for the CDR3: TGCGCCAGCAGCCGACCGCAGGGACTAGCGGGGCAAGAGACCCAGTACTTC. Encoded protein: CASSRPQGLAGQETQYF.

The chain couples TRBV7-9 to TRBJ2-1; the D gene is possibly TRBD2 (8 bases). Trimming took off 5 bases at V and 11 bases at J, with 25 bases between the two ends. CDR1 and CDR2 from the germline V gene are SEHNR and FQNEAQ (reference sequence). There are 16 residues in the CDR3. The CDR3 region is CASSPGGDSRRGKQFF. Here the CDR3 DNA reads TGTGCCAGCAGCCCGGGAGGGGACAGTCGGCGGGGTAAGCAGTTCTTC.

The V call is TRBV6-5, the J call TRBJ1-6; D gene unclear. CDR3 length: 14 amino acids. The V and J ends lost 5 bases and 3 bases respectively, with 8 bases between them. Per the germline V gene, CDR1 is MNHEY and CDR2 is SVGAGI. CDR3 coding DNA: TGTGCCAGCAGTACCAGGTTCTATAATTCACCCCTCCACTTT. Translated: CASSTRFYNSPLHF.

This clone was seen only a few times. The chain has TRBV7-2 and TRBJ2-4; weak D call: TRBD1 (5 bases). There are 16 residues in the CDR3. Germline V gene data show CDR1 as SGHTA and CDR2 as FQGNSA. V dropped 3 bases and J dropped 0 bases, with 12 bases sitting between them. CDR3 sequence (DNA): TGTGCCAGCAGCTTGGCAGGGATCCTAGCCAAAAACATTCAGTACTTC. Translating gives CASSLAGILAKNIQYF.

This chain uses TRBV9 with TRBJ1-2, with D unresolved. This CDR3 comprises 15 residues. Per the germline V gene, CDR1 is SGDLS and CDR2 is YYNGEE. V was trimmed by 2 bases and J by 6 bases, leaving 17 bases between them. In DNA form, the CDR3 reads TGTGCCAGCAGCGTTAATATTAGGAGATCTGATGGCTACACCTTC. This encodes CASSVNIRRSDGYTF.

The rearrangement links TRBV7-2 to TRBJ2-7; 9 bases are shared with TRBD1. Germline V CDR1 and CDR2: SGHTA, FQGNSA. The V segment lost 4 bases and the J segment 3 bases; nucleotides outside the gene matches: 7. CDR3 length: 15 residues. The CDR3 region is CASSSLQGAGYEQYF. CDR3 nucleotide sequence: TGTGCCAGCAGCTCGCTACAGGGGGCGGGCTACGAGCAGTACTTC.

The CDR3 DNA reads TGCGCCAGCAGCCAAGTAGGGGAGAACACTGAAGCTTTCTTT. Encoded protein: CASSQVGENTEAFF. The rearrangement joins TRBV4-1 to TRBJ1-1; tentative D call: TRBD1 (5 bases). Germline-derived CDR1 and CDR2 are MGHRA and YSYEKL. This CDR3 has 14 residues. The V end was cut by 1 base, the J end by 1 base, with 7 bases between.

This clone was counted a few times. The V gene is TRBV9, the J gene TRBJ1-3, with D perhaps matching TRBD1 (5 bases). Germline V gene data show CDR1 as SGDLS and CDR2 as YYNGEE. CDR3 size: 14 residues. V lost 4 bases and J lost 7, with 15 bases in between. CDR3: CASSLLREGNTIYF. In DNA, the CDR3 is TGTGCCAGCAGCCTCCTGAGGGAGGGGAACACCATATATTTT.

This clone was detected only a few times. J is TRBJ2-2 and V is TRBV15; 7 bases map to TRBD2. With 3 bases clipped from V and 7 bases from J, the junction kept 2 bases outside the gene matches. Germline lookup yields CDR1 LNHNV and CDR2 YYDKDF (reference sequence). This CDR3 comprises 13 residues. CDR3 amino acids: CATSRGGNGELFF. In DNA form, the CDR3 reads TGTGCCACCAGCAGGGGGGGGAACGGGGAGCTGTTTTTT.

This chain uses TRBV18 with TRBJ2-7, with a tentative D call TRBD1 (5 bases). V gave up 3 bases and J gave up 6 bases, with 15 bases separating them. CDR3 length: 14 residues. Germline values: CDR1 KGHSH, CDR2 LQKENI. CDR3 in amino acids: CASSPGRVQGEQYF. The CDR3 nucleotides read TGTGCCAGCTCACCGGGCAGGGTGCAAGGCGAGCAGTACTTC.